This TCR beta chain was recorded in a study of blood T cells in healthy people across ages. A second about 7 to 11 cycle PCR used barcoded and J-beta primers. One entry per CDR3 protein results from TCRdb running MiXCR on the 5' RACE reads. The sample records under 2,000,000 distinct CDR3 sequences, approximately 50% being singletons. V lost 5 bases, J lost 8 bases, and 11 bases stayed unmatched. The CDR3 totals 14 residues. CDR1 is MGHDK, CDR2 SYGVNS, per germline. This receptor was identified in a woman in her thirties or forties in good health. The gene calls are TRBV25-1 and TRBJ1-2; 7 bases agree with TRBD1. The sample taken for sequencing was blood. The CDR3 reads CASSQGGGEGGYTF. CDR3 DNA: TGTGCCAGCAGTCAAGGAGGGGGCGAGGGCGGCTACACCTTC.